A selection of T cell receptor beta chains follows, all from one sample in a study of tumor-infiltrating lymphocytes in primary liver carcinoma. Each CDR3 protein is one row after TCRdb ran MiXCR on the multiplex PCR reads. The sample contains approximately 73,000 distinct CDR3 sequences, roughly two thirds of which appear only once. Source material: liver tumor tissue from sampling region 4. The receptors come from a man aged 40-49 years with primary liver carcinoma and hepatitis B virus infection. The CDR3 runs from the conserved cysteine through the conserved F or W. Each record gives: V gene, J gene, CDR3 length, CDR3 protein.

v_call: TRBV5-1
j_call: TRBJ2-7
cdr3_length: 15
cdr3_aa: CANSETSWGVYEHYF

v_call: TRBV18
j_call: TRBJ1-5
cdr3_length: 17
cdr3_aa: CASSPTGGVGGDQPQHF

v_call: TRBV19
j_call: TRBJ1-2
cdr3_length: 13
cdr3_aa: CASSMLVNYGYTF

v_call: TRBV20-1
j_call: TRBJ2-3
cdr3_length: 13
cdr3_aa: CSADITSTDKQYF

v_call: TRBV11-2
j_call: TRBJ2-1
cdr3_length: 14
cdr3_aa: CASSFLLAGGRQFF

v_call: TRBV12-3/TRBV12-4
j_call: TRBJ1-1
cdr3_length: 13
cdr3_aa: CASSLNSLTEAFF

v_call: TRBV6-6
j_call: TRBJ1-1
cdr3_length: 15
cdr3_aa: CASGYNGGEDTVAFF

v_call: TRBV7-3
j_call: TRBJ2-2
cdr3_length: 15
cdr3_aa: CATSLTRVGAGELFF

v_call: TRBV4-2
j_call: TRBJ2-2
cdr3_length: 17
cdr3_aa: CTGSRGLADANTGELFF

v_call: TRBV29-1
j_call: TRBJ2-7
cdr3_length: 12
cdr3_aa: CSVELSSYEQYF

v_call: TRBV11-2
j_call: TRBJ2-7
cdr3_length: 16
cdr3_aa: CASSLGGTGISCERYF

v_call: TRBV29-1
j_call: TRBJ2-1
cdr3_length: 13
cdr3_aa: CSVERTGYDEQFF

v_call: TRBV6-1
j_call: TRBJ2-7
cdr3_length: 13
cdr3_aa: CANSGQGSYEQYF

v_call: TRBV14
j_call: TRBJ1-6
cdr3_length: 14
cdr3_aa: CASSQRGGNSPLHF

v_call: TRBV10-3
j_call: TRBJ2-5
cdr3_length: 14
cdr3_aa: CTVSEGQNQETQYF

v_call: TRBV28
j_call: TRBJ1-4
cdr3_length: 15
cdr3_aa: CASSSLSRQVEKLFF

v_call: TRBV28
j_call: TRBJ2-7
cdr3_length: 14
cdr3_aa: CASSPIQLPGEQYF

v_call: TRBV2
j_call: TRBJ2-1
cdr3_length: 14
cdr3_aa: CASRGTSGYNGQFF

v_call: TRBV28
j_call: TRBJ1-1
cdr3_length: 14
cdr3_aa: CASSLGWGDTEALF

v_call: TRBV2
j_call: TRBJ2-1
cdr3_length: 15
cdr3_aa: CASTSDSGRGYEQFF

v_call: TRBV20-1
j_call: TRBJ2-2
cdr3_length: 14
cdr3_aa: CSAQTGIGTGELFF

v_call: TRBV28
j_call: TRBJ2-2
cdr3_length: 13
cdr3_aa: CASSLVQTGELFF

v_call: TRBV5-1
j_call: TRBJ2-5
cdr3_length: 16
cdr3_aa: CAGSLSGPQTQETQYF

v_call: TRBV6-6
j_call: TRBJ2-7
cdr3_length: 19
cdr3_aa: CASSYPIGLAGGVSYEQYF

v_call: TRBV6-1
j_call: TRBJ2-1
cdr3_length: 13
cdr3_aa: CASGDVGYNEQFF

v_call: TRBV11-1
j_call: TRBJ2-5
cdr3_length: 15
cdr3_aa: CASNLGGMTRGTQYF

v_call: TRBV11-2
j_call: TRBJ2-1
cdr3_length: 15
cdr3_aa: CTSSPEGHTYNEQFF

v_call: TRBV28
j_call: TRBJ2-3
cdr3_length: 13
cdr3_aa: CASSLPGAESRYF

v_call: TRBV11-2
j_call: TRBJ2-7
cdr3_length: 19
cdr3_aa: CASSLITRGRADPPYEQYF

v_call: TRBV12-3/TRBV12-4
j_call: TRBJ1-4
cdr3_length: 12
cdr3_aa: CASILGGEKLFF

v_call: TRBV28
j_call: TRBJ1-4
cdr3_length: 16
cdr3_aa: CASSCDRQAGRERLFF